The rows below give T cell receptor beta chains drawn from one sample of a study of OX40 agonist ivuxolimab in advanced cancers. This table comes from immunoSEQ multiplex PCR, and its TCRdb copy is limited to in-frame clones, with some not included. The sample carries under 90,000 clones, around 89% recorded once. The sample here was CD4+ or CD8+ T cells sorted from blood, taken in a trial of the OX40 agonist ivuxolimab. These receptors came from an adult with an advanced solid tumor such as melanoma, head and neck, liver or kidney cancer. CDR3s include the opening cysteine and the closing phenylalanine or tryptophan. D genes are given only for firm matches. Rows may omit the clone size; those that give it use once, few, many or a size class.

J,size,D,V,CDR3,DNA
TRBJ1-5,-,TRBD1,TRBV6-1,CASRDRTGGDQPQHF,TGTGCCAGCAGAGACCGGACAGGGGGCGATCAGCCCCAGCATTTT
TRBJ1-1,few,-,TRBV29-1,CSAVGETEAFF,TGCAGCGCGGTGGGGGAAACTGAAGCTTTCTTT
TRBJ2-2,-,TRBD1,TRBV5-1,CASSPGTGGGTGELFF,TGCGCCAGCAGCCCCGGGACAGGGGGCGGCACCGGGGAGCTGTTTTTT
TRBJ1-1,few,-,TRBV20-1,CSATPNTEAFF,TGCAGTGCTACCCCAAACACTGAAGCTTTCTTT
TRBJ1-1,-,-,TRBV7-2,CASSLVYLADTEAFF,TGTGCCAGCAGCTTAGTTTATTTAGCGGACACTGAAGCTTTCTTT
TRBJ2-1,-,TRBD1,TRBV7-3,CASSQQPGQGFDEQFF,TGTGCCAGCAGCCAGCAACCGGGACAGGGTTTCGATGAGCAGTTCTTC
TRBJ2-3,-,TRBD2,TRBV6-1,CASSALAGGVFTDTQYF,TGTGCCAGCAGTGCCTTAGCGGGAGGGGTGTTCACAGATACGCAGTATTTT
TRBJ2-7,few,-,TRBV5-1,CASSLGPAYEQYF,TGCGCCAGCAGCTTGGGGCCCGCTTACGAGCAGTACTTC
TRBJ2-2,once,TRBD2,TRBV7-2,CASRGTSASLGTGELFF,TGTGCCAGCAGAGGGACTAGCGCCTCCCTGGGCACCGGGGAGCTGTTTTTT
TRBJ2-7,-,-,TRBV27,CASSLGRFGEGSSYEQYF,TGTGCCAGCAGTTTAGGTCGGTTCGGAGAGGGGAGCTCCTACGAGCAGTACTTC
TRBJ1-6,-,-,TRBV7-9,CASSLAPTASPLHF,TGTGCCAGCAGCCTAGCACCGACAGCTTCACCCCTCCACTTT
TRBJ1-4,-,-,TRBV19,CASTMGTLGEKLFF,TGTGCCAGTACCATGGGGACATTGGGAGAAAAACTGTTTTTT
TRBJ2-1,once,TRBD2,TRBV9,CASSGLLAGANEQFF,TGTGCCAGCAGCGGTTTGCTAGCGGGAGCAAATGAGCAGTTCTTC
TRBJ2-7,-,-,TRBV18,CASSPQSYEQYF,TGTGCCAGCTCACCACAGTCCTACGAGCAGTACTTC
TRBJ1-1,-,-,TRBV5-1,CASSLQSSNTEAFF,TGCGCCAGCAGCTTACAAAGTTCAAACACTGAAGCTTTCTTT